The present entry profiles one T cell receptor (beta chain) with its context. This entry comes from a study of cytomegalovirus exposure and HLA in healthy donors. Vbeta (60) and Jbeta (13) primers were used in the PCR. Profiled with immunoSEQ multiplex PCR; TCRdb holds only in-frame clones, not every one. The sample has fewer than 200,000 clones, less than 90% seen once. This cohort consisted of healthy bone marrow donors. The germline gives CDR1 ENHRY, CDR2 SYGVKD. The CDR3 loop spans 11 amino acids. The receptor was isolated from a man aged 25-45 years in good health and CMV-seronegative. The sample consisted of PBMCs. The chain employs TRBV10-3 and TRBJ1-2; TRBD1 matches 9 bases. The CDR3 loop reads CASGDRDGYTF. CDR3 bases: TGTGCTTCGGGGGACAGGGACGGCTACACCTTC.